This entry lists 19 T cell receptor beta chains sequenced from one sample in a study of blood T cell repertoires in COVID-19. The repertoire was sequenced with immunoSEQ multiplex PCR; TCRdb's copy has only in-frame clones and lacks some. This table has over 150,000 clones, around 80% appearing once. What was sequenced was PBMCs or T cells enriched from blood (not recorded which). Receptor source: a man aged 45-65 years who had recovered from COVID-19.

The CDR3 loop reads CASSYDTPRSYEQYF. The CDR3 DNA reads as TGTGCCAGCAGTTACGACACACCCCGCTCCTACGAGCAGTACTTC. The rearrangement joins TRBV6-6 to TRBJ2-7; the D is unclear. Per germline, CDR1 MNHNY and CDR2 SVGAGI (reference sequence). The CDR3 spans 15 residues. Trimming removed 2 bases from V and 0 bases from J, with 11 bases in between.

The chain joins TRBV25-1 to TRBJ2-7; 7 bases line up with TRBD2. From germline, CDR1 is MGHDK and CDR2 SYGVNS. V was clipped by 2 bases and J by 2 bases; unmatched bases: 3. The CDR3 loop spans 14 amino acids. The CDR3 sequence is CASSELGGTYEQYF. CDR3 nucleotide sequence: TGTGCCAGCAGTGAACTCGGGGGGACCTACGAGCAGTACTTC.

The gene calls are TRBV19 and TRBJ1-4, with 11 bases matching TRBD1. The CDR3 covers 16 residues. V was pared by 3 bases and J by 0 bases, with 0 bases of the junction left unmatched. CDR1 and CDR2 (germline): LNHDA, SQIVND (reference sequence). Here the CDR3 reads CASSMGQGATNEKLFF. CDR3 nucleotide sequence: TGTGCCAGTAGTATGGGACAGGGGGCAACTAATGAAAAACTGTTTTTT. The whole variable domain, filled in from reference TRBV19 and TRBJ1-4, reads DGGITQSPKYLFRKEGQNVTLSCEQNLNHDAMYWYRQDPGQGLRLIYYSQIVNDFQKGDIAEGYSVSREKKESFPLTVTSAQKNPTAFYLCASSMGQGATNEKLFFGSGTQLSVL.

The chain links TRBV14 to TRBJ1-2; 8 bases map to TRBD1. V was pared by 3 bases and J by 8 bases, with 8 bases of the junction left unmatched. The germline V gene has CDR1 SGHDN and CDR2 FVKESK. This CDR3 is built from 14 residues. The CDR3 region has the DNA TGTGCCAGCAGCCAGGCAGGGGGCGCGAGCGGCTACACCTTC. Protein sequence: CASSQAGGASGYTF.

The CDR3: CASSLSGGAVHEQFF. In nucleotides, the CDR3 is TGTGCCAGCAGCCTTAGCGGGGGGGCCGTCCATGAGCAGTTCTTC. The V gene is TRBV7-2, the J gene TRBJ2-1, with 11 nucleotides matching TRBD2. Trimming took 5 bases from V and 8 from J; bases not matched to a gene: 8. The germline CDR1 and CDR2 sequences are SGHTA and FQGNSA. CDR3 size: 15 residues.

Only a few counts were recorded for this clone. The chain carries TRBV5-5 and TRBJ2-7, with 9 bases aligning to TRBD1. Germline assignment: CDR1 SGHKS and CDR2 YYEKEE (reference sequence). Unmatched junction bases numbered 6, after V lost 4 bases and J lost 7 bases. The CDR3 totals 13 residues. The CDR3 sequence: CASSRQTGGEQYF. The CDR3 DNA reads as TGTGCCAGCAGCCGTCAGACAGGGGGTGAGCAGTACTTC.

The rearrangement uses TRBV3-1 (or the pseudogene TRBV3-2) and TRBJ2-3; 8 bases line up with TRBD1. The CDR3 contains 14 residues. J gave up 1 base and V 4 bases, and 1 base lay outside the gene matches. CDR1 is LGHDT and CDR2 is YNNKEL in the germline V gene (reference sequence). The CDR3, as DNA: TGTGCCAGCAGCCTGGGACAGGGCACAGATACGCAGTATTTT. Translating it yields CASSLGQGTDTQYF.

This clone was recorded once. The CDR3 DNA reads TGTGCCAGCAGCCAAGGACAGGGGGCGACGGCCAAAAACATTCAGTACTTC. Encoded protein: CASSQGQGATAKNIQYF. The V call is TRBV4-2, the J call TRBJ2-4; 10 positions agree with TRBD1. Germline-derived CDR1 and CDR2 are LGHNA and YNFKEQ. This CDR3 comprises 17 residues. V trimming: 1 base; J trimming: 1 base; junction bases outside the gene matches: 4.

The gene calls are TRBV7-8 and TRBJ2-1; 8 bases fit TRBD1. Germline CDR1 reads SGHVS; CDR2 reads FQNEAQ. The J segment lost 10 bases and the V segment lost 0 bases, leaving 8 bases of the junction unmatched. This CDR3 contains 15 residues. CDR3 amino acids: CASSLALGQGREQFF. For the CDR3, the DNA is TGTGCCAGCAGCTTAGCGCTTGGACAGGGCAGAGAGCAGTTCTTC.

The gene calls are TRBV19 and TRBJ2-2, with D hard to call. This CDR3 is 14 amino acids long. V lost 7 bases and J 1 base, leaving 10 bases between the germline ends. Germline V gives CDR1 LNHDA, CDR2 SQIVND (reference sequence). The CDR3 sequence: CASTPEENTGELFF. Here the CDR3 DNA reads TGTGCCAGTACCCCCGAGGAGAACACCGGGGAGCTGTTTTTT.

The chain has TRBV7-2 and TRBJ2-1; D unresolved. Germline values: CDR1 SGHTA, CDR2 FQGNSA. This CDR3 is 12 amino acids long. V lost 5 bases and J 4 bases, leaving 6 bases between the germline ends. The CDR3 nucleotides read TGTGCCAGCAGCCAAGCTTACAATGAGCAGTTCTTC. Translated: CASSQAYNEQFF.

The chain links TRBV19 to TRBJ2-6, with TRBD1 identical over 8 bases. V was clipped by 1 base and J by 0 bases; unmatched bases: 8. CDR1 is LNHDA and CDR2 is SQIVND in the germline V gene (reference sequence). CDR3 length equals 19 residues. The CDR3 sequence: CASSIAARTGSSGANVLTF. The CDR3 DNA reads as TGTGCCAGTAGTATAGCCGCTAGGACAGGGAGCTCTGGGGCCAACGTCCTGACTTTC.

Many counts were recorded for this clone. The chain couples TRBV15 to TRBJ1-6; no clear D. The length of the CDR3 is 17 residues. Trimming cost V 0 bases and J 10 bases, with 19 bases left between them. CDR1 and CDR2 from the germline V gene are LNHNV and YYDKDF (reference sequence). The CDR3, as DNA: TGTGCCACCAGCAGAGATAAGTGGACGCCCGGAGGATCACCCCTCCACTTT. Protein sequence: CATSRDKWTPGGSPLHF.

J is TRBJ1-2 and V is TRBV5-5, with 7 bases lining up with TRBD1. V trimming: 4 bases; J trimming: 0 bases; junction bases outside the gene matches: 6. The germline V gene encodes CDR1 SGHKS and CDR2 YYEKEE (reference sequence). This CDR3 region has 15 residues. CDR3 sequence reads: CASSPWTGANYGYTF. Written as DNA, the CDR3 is TGTGCCAGCAGCCCGTGGACAGGAGCTAACTATGGCTACACCTTC.

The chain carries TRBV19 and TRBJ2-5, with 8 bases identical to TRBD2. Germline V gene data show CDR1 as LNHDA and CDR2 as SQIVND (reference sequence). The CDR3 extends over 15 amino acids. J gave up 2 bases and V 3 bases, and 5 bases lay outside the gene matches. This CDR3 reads CASSMNGGGQETQYF. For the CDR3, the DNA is TGTGCCAGTAGTATGAATGGCGGGGGGCAAGAGACCCAGTACTTC. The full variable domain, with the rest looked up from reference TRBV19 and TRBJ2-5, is DGGITQSPKYLFRKEGQNVTLSCEQNLNHDAMYWYRQDPGQGLRLIYYSQIVNDFQKGDIAEGYSVSREKKESFPLTVTSAQKNPTAFYLCASSMNGGGQETQYFGPGTRLLVL.

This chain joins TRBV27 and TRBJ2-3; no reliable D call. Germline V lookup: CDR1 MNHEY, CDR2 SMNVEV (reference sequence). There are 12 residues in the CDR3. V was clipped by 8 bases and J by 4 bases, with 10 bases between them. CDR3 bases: TGTGCCAGCGGCCCGGGTGCAGATACGCAGTATTTT. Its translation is CASGPGADTQYF.

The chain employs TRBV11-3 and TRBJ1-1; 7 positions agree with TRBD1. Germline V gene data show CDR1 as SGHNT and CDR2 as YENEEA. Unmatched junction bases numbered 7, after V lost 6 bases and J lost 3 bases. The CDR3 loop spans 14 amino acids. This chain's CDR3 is CASSRDRVDTEAFF. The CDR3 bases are TGTGCCAGCAGTCGAGACAGGGTTGACACTGAAGCTTTCTTT.

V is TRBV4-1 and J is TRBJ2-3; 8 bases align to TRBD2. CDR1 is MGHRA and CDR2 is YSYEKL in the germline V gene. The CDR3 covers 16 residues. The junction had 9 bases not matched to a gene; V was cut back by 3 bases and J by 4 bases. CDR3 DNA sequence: TGCGCCAGCAGCCAGGGACTAGTGAGGGTCGCAGATACGCAGTATTTT. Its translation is CASSQGLVRVADTQYF.

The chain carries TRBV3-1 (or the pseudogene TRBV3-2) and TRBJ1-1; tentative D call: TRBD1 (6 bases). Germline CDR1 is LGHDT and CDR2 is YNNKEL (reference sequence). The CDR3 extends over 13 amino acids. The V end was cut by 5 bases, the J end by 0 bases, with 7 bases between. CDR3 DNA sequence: TGTGCCAGCAGCTGGGACATGAACACTGAAGCTTTCTTT. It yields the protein CASSWDMNTEAFF.